These T cell receptor beta chains were read from a single sample in a study of blood T cell repertoires in COVID-19. The repertoire was sequenced with immunoSEQ multiplex PCR; TCRdb's copy has only in-frame clones and lacks some. Of 75,000 or so clones listed, 65% to 85% were seen once; the top ten hold around 3.3%. The sequenced sample was peripheral blood. Source of these receptors: a man aged 45-65 years with acute or convalescent COVID-19. CDR3s include the opening cysteine and the closing phenylalanine or tryptophan. The order of the fields is clone size, D gene, J gene, V gene, CDR3 DNA, CDR3 protein. A D gene is named only where the DNA matches it firmly. The size field is filled for only some rows; it gives once, few, many or a size class.

size: -
D: -
J: TRBJ1-2
V: TRBV6-2/TRBV6-3
DNA: TGTGCCAGCAGCCCTCCTTGGGGGGACGGCATCTATGGCTACACCTTC
CDR3: CASSPPWGDGIYGYTF

size: -
D: -
J: TRBJ2-7
V: TRBV5-6
DNA: TGTGCCAGCAGCTACGGGATTCCTGCCTACGAGCAGTACTTC
CDR3: CASSYGIPAYEQYF

size: -
D: -
J: TRBJ1-3
V: TRBV6-2/TRBV6-3
DNA: TGTGCCAGCAGCCCCTCCTCAGGCGGAAACACCATATATTTT
CDR3: CASSPSSGGNTIYF

size: once
D: -
J: TRBJ1-2
V: TRBV6-5
DNA: TGTGCCAGCATCAGCGGAGGGGATGACTATGGCTACACCTTC
CDR3: CASISGGDDYGYTF

size: -
D: TRBD2
J: TRBJ2-5
V: TRBV11-2
DNA: TGTGCCAGCAGCCTCCCGGGACTAGCGGGCTTTCAAGAGACCCAGTACTTC
CDR3: CASSLPGLAGFQETQYF

size: few
D: -
J: TRBJ1-2
V: TRBV10-3
DNA: TGTGCCATCAGTGACCCGGGGGACCCGGGAGGCGGCTACACCTTC
CDR3: CAISDPGDPGGGYTF

size: -
D: -
J: TRBJ1-2
V: TRBV6-6
DNA: TGTGCCAGCAGTTACTCGACCGGACAGATAAACTATGGCTACACCTTC
CDR3: CASSYSTGQINYGYTF

size: once
D: TRBD1
J: TRBJ2-1
V: TRBV9
DNA: TGTGCCAGCAGCGGATCATCAAACAGGGGCTTACACAATGAGCAGTTCTTC
CDR3: CASSGSSNRGLHNEQFF

size: few
D: TRBD1
J: TRBJ2-2
V: TRBV28
DNA: TGTGCCAGCAGTTTATTTGGCCCCGGGACAGGGGTGGCCGGGGAGCTGTTTTTT
CDR3: CASSLFGPGTGVAGELFF

size: -
D: -
J: TRBJ2-7
V: TRBV5-6
DNA: TGTGCCAGCAGCTTGATGAGAGAGCAGTACTTC
CDR3: CASSLMREQYF

size: -
D: TRBD1
J: TRBJ1-2
V: TRBV6-5
DNA: TGTGCCAGCAGTTACCCGGACAGGGTGGGAGGCTACACCTTC
CDR3: CASSYPDRVGGYTF

size: once
D: -
J: TRBJ1-2
V: TRBV23-1
DNA: TGCGCCAGCAGCCAGGGGACCTGGGGGTATGGCTACACCTTC
CDR3: CASSQGTWGYGYTF

size: -
D: TRBD2
J: TRBJ2-1
V: TRBV6-4
DNA: TGTGCCAGGGAGGAGGCGGGAGGGGCGGTCGATGAGCAGTTCTTC
CDR3: CAREEAGGAVDEQFF

size: -
D: -
J: TRBJ1-1
V: TRBV6-5
DNA: TGTGCCAGTCTCGCCCAAGCGAACACTGAAGCTTTCTTT
CDR3: CASLAQANTEAFF

size: once
D: TRBD1
J: TRBJ2-5
V: TRBV29-1
DNA: TGCAGCGTTGAAGGGGGACAGAAAGAGACCCAGTACTTC
CDR3: CSVEGGQKETQYF

size: -
D: -
J: TRBJ2-3
V: TRBV19
DNA: TGTGCCAGTAGTATGCTAAACACAGATACGCAGTATTTT
CDR3: CASSMLNTDTQYF

size: -
D: -
J: TRBJ2-4
V: TRBV28
DNA: TGTGCCAGTTCCGGGGAGGGGGAAAACATTCAGTACTTC
CDR3: CASSGEGENIQYF

size: once
D: TRBD1
J: TRBJ1-1
V: TRBV6-5
DNA: TGTGCCAGCACTTGGACAGGGACGGAAGCTTTCTTT
CDR3: CASTWTGTEAFF

size: -
D: TRBD1
J: TRBJ2-2
V: TRBV18
DNA: TGTGCCAGCTCACCACCGACAGGGATAATAACCGGGGAGCTGTTTTTT
CDR3: CASSPPTGIITGELFF

size: once
D: TRBD1
J: TRBJ2-5
V: TRBV5-8
DNA: TGTGCCAGCAGCTTAGGGACAGAAAGTCGGGAGACCCAGTACTTC
CDR3: CASSLGTESRETQYF

size: -
D: TRBD2
J: TRBJ2-2
V: TRBV9
DNA: TGTGCCAGCAGCGCGGGGCGGGGGAACTCGAACACCGGGGAGCTGTTTTTT
CDR3: CASSAGRGNSNTGELFF

size: -
D: -
J: TRBJ2-1
V: TRBV7-2
DNA: TGTGCCAGCAGCTTGTTTAAGAGCGACAATGAGCAGTTCTTC
CDR3: CASSLFKSDNEQFF

size: -
D: -
J: TRBJ2-3
V: TRBV6-2/TRBV6-3
DNA: TGTGCCAGCAGCAATTGGGGTAGTGGGGCCACAGATACGCAGTATTTT
CDR3: CASSNWGSGATDTQYF

size: -
D: TRBD2
J: TRBJ2-2
V: TRBV4-3
DNA: TGCGCCAGCAGCATCCGAGCGGGGTCGGCCGGGGAGCTGTTTTTT
CDR3: CASSIRAGSAGELFF

size: -
D: -
J: TRBJ1-1
V: TRBV6-2/TRBV6-3
DNA: TGTGCCAGCAGTTATAGGGCCGGGGAGCTGAACACTGAAGCTTTCTTT
CDR3: CASSYRAGELNTEAFF

size: -
D: TRBD1
J: TRBJ1-5
V: TRBV27
DNA: TGTGCCAGCAGTCACTCCTCGGGACAGGGACAGCCCCAGCATTTT
CDR3: CASSHSSGQGQPQHF

size: -
D: -
J: TRBJ2-7
V: TRBV7-2
DNA: TGTGCCAGCAGCCCCGGGGGACCCTACGAGCAGTACTTC
CDR3: CASSPGGPYEQYF

size: -
D: -
J: TRBJ1-1
V: TRBV6-5
DNA: TGTGCCAGCAGCCACGCTGAGTTGAACACTGAAGCTTTCTTT
CDR3: CASSHAELNTEAFF

size: -
D: -
J: TRBJ2-3
V: TRBV7-9
DNA: TGTGCCAGCAGCTTAGCGCACGGAGGACCCACAGATACGCAGTATTTT
CDR3: CASSLAHGGPTDTQYF

size: -
D: -
J: TRBJ2-3
V: TRBV11-3
DNA: TGTGCCAGCAGCTTGGCCGGAGTAACAGATACGCAGTATTTT
CDR3: CASSLAGVTDTQYF

size: -
D: TRBD1
J: TRBJ1-2
V: TRBV30
DNA: TGTGCCTGGGGACAACAGGGGAATGGCTACACCTTC
CDR3: CAWGQQGNGYTF

size: many
D: -
J: TRBJ2-7
V: TRBV7-8
DNA: TGTGCCAGCAGCTTAGGAAACAGAATCTACGAGCAGTACTTC
CDR3: CASSLGNRIYEQYF

size: few
D: TRBD2
J: TRBJ2-2
V: TRBV10-3
DNA: TGTGCCATCAGTGCTAGCGGGAGGGCTAGCACCGGGGAGCTGTTTTTT
CDR3: CAISASGRASTGELFF

size: -
D: TRBD1
J: TRBJ2-7
V: TRBV5-1
DNA: TGCGCCAGCAGATCCAGTACAGGGGGTAAGGAGCAGTACTTC
CDR3: CASRSSTGGKEQYF